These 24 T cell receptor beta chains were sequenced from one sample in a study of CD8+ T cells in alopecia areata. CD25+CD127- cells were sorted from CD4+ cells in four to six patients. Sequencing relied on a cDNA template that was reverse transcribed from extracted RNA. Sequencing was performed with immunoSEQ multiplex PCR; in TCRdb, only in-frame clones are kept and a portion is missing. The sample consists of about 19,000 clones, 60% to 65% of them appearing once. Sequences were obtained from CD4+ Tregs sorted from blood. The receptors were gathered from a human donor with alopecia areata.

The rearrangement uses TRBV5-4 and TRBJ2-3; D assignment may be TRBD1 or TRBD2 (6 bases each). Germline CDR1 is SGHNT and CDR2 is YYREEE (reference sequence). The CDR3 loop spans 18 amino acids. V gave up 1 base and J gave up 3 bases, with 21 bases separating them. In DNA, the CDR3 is TGTGCCAGCAGCTTGACTGTGGGGGGCCGAAGGGGGACAGATACGCAGTATTTT. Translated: CASSLTVGGRRGTDTQYF.

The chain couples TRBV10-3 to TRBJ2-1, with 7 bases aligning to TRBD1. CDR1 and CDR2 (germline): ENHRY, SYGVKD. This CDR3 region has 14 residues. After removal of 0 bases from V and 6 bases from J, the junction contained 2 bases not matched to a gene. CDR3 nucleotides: TGTGCCATCAGTGAGTCTCCAGGGGGCAATGAGCAGTTCTTC. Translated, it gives CAISESPGGNEQFF.

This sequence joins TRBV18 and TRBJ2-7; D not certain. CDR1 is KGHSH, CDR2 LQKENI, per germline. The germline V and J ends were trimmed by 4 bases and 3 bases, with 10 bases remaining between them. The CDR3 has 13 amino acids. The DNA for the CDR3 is TGTGCCAGCTCACTGGGTCAGGACTACGAGCAGTACTTC. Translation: CASSLGQDYEQYF.

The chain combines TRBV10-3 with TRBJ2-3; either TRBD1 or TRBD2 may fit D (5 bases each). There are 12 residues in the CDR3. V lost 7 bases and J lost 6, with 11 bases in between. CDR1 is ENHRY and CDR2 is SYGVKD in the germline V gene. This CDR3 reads CAIKGRLDTQYF. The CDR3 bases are TGTGCCATCAAGGGACGGCTGGATACGCAGTATTTT.

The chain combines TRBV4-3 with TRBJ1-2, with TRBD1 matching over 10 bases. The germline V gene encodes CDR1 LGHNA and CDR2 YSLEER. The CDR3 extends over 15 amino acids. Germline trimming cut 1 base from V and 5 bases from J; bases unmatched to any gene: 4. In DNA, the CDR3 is TGCGCCAGCAGCCAAGCGTCGGGACAGGGGTATGGCTACACCTTC. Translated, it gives CASSQASGQGYGYTF.

The CDR3 region is CASSINLELFF. The CDR3 coding sequence is TGTGCCAGTAGTATTAATTTGGAGCTGTTTTTT. The V gene is TRBV19, the J gene TRBJ2-2; D gene ambiguous. The CDR3 length is 11 residues. Trimming took off 3 bases at V and 10 bases at J, with 6 bases between the two ends. CDR1 and CDR2 (germline): LNHDA, SQIVND (reference sequence).

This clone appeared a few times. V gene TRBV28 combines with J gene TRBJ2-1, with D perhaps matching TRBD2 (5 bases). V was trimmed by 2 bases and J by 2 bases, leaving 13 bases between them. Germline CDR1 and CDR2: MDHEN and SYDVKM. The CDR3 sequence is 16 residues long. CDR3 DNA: TGTGCCAGCAGTTTAGGTTCGGCCGGGACCTACAATGAGCAGTTCTTC. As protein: CASSLGSAGTYNEQFF.

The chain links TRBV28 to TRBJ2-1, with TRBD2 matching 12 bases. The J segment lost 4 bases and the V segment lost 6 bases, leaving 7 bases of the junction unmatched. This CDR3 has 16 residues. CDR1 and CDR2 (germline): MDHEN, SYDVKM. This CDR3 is CASRLAGGNRYNEQFF. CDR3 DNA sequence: TGTGCCAGCAGACTAGCGGGGGGAAACCGATACAATGAGCAGTTCTTC.

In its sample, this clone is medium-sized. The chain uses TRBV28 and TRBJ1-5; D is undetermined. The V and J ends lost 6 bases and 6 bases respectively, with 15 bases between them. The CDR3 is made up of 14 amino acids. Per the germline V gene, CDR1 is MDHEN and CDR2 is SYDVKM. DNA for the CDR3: TGTGCCAGCAGCTACCGGACGTACACTCAGCCCCAGCATTTT. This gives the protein CASSYRTYTQPQHF.

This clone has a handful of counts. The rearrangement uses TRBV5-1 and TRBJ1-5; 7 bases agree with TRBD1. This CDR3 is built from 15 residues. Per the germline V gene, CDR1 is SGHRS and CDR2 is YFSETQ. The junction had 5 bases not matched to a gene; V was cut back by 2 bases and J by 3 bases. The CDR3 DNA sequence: TGCGCCAGCAGCTTAACGGGACAGTACAATCAGCCCCAGCATTTT. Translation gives CASSLTGQYNQPQHF.

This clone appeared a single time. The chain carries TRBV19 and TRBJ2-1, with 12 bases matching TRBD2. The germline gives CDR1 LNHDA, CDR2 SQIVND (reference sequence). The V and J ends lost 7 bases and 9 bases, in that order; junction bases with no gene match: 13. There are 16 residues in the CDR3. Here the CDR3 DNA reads TGTGCCAGTATTGCCACTAGCGGGAGGTTCTCATCTGAGCAGTTCTTC. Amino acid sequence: CASIATSGRFSSEQFF.

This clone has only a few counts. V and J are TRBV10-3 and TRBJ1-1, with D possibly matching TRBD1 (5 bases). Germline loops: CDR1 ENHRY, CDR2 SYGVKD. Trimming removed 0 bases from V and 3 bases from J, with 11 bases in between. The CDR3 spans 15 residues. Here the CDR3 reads CAISESRGGDTEAFF. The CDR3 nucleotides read TGTGCCATCAGTGAGTCTAGGGGAGGTGACACTGAAGCTTTCTTT.

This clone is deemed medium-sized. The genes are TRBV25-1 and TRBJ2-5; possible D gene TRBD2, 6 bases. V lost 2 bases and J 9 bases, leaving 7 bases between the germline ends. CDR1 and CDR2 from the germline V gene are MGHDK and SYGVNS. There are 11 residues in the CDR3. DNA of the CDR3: TGTGCCAGCAGTGAAGGCGGGGCCCAGTACTTC. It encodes CASSEGGAQYF.

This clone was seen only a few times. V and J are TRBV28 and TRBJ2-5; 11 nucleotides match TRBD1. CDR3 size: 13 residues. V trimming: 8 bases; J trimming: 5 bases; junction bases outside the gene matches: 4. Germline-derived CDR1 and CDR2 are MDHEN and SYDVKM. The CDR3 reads CASGQGARETQYF. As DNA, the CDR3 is TGTGCCAGCGGACAGGGGGCGCGGGAGACCCAGTACTTC.

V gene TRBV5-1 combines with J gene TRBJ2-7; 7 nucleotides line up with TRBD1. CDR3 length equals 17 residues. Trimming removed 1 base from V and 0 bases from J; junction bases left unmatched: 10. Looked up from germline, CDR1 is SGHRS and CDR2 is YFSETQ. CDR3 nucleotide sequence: TGCGCCAGCAGCTTGCCCCCGTGGACAGGCCTCTCCTACGAGCAGTACTTC. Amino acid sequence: CASSLPPWTGLSYEQYF.

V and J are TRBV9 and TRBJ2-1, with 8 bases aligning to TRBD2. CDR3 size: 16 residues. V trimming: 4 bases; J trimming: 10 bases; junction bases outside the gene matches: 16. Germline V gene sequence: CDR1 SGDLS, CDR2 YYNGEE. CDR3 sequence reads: CASSHEEGLGVREQFF. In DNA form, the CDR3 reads TGTGCCAGCAGCCACGAGGAGGGACTAGGGGTCCGGGAGCAGTTCTTC.

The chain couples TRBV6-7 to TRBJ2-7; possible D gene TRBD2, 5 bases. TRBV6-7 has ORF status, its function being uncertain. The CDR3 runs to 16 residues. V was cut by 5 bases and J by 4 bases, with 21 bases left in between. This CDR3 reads CASSPIGVRTGYEQYF. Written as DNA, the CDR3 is TGTGCCAGCAGTCCCATAGGTGTCAGGACGGGATACGAGCAGTACTTC.

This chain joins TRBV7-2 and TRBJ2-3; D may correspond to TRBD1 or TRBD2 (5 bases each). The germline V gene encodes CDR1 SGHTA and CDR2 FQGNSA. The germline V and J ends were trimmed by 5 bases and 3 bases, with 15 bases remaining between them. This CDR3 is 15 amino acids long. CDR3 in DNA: TGTGCCAGCAGCGTGTCCGGGACGAGAACAGATACGCAGTATTTT. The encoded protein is CASSVSGTRTDTQYF.

The CDR3 DNA is TGCAGTGCTCCCCGGAGAGGGGAGCTGTTTTTT. This encodes CSAPRRGELFF. The rearrangement uses TRBV20-1 and TRBJ2-2; D gene unclear. The CDR3 sequence is 11 residues long. The V gene's germline CDR1 is DFQATT and CDR2 SNEGSKA (reference sequence). The germline V and J ends were trimmed by 5 bases and 8 bases, with 9 bases remaining between them.

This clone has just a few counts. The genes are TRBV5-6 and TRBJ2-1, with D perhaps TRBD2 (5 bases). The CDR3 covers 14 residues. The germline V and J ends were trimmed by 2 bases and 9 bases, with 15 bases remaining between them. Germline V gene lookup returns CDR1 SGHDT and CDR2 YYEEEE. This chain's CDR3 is CASSFSGTLVEQFF. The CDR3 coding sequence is TGTGCCAGCAGCTTTTCGGGAACTTTAGTTGAGCAGTTCTTC.

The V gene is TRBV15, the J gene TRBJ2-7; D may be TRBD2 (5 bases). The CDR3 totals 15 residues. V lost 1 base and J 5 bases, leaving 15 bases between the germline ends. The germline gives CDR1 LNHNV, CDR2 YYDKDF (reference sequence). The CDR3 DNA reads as TGTGCCACCAGCAGAGCTCCGCGACCCGGGGACGAGCAGTACTTC. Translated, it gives CATSRAPRPGDEQYF.

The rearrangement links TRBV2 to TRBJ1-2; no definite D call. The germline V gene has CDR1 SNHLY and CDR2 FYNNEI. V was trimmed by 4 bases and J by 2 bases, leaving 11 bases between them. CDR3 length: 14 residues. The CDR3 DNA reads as TGTGCCAGCAGTGTGGGAGTCCAGAACTATGGCTACACCTTC. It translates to CASSVGVQNYGYTF.

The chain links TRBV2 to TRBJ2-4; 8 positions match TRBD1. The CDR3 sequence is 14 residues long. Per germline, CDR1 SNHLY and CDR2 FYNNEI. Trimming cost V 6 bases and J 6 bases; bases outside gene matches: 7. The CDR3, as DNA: TGTGCCAGCAGGCCGAGGCAGGGGGCAAACATTCAGTACTTC. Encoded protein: CASRPRQGANIQYF.

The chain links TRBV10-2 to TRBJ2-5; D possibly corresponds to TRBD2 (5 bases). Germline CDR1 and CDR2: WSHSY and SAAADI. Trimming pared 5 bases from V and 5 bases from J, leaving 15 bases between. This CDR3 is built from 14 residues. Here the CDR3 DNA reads TGCGCCAGCAGTCGGGGTTACGAGGCCGAGACCCAGTACTTC. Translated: CASSRGYEAETQYF.